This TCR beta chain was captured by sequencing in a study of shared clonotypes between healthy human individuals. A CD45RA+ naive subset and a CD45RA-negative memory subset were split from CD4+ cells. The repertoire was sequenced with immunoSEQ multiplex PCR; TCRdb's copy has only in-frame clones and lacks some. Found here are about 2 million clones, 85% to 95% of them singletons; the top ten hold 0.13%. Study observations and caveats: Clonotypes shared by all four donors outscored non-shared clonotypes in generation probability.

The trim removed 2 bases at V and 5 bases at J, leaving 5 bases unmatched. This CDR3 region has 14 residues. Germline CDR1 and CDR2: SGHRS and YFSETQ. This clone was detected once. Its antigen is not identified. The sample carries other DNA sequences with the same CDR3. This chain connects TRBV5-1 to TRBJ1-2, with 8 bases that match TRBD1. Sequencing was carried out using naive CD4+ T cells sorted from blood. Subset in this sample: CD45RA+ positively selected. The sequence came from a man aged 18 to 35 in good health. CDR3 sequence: CASSLDRGNYGYTF. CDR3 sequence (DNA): TGCGCCAGCAGCTTAGACAGGGGAAATTATGGCTACACCTTC.